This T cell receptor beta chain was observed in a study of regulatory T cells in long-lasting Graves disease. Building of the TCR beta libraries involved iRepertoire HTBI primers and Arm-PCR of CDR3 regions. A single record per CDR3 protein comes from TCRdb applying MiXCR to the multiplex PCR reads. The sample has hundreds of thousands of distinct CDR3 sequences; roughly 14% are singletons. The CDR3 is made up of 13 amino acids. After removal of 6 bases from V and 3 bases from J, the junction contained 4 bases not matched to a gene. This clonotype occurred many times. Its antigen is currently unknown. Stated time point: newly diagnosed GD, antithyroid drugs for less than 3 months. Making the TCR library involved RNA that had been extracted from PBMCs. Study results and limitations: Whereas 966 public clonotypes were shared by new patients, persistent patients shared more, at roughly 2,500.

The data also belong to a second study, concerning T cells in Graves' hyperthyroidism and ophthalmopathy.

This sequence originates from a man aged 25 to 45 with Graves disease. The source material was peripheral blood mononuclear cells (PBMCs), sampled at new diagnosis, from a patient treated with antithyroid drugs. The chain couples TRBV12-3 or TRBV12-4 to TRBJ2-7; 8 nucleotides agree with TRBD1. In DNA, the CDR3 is TGTGCCAGCAGATTCACAGGGGGCTACGAGCAGTACTTC. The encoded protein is CASRFTGGYEQYF.